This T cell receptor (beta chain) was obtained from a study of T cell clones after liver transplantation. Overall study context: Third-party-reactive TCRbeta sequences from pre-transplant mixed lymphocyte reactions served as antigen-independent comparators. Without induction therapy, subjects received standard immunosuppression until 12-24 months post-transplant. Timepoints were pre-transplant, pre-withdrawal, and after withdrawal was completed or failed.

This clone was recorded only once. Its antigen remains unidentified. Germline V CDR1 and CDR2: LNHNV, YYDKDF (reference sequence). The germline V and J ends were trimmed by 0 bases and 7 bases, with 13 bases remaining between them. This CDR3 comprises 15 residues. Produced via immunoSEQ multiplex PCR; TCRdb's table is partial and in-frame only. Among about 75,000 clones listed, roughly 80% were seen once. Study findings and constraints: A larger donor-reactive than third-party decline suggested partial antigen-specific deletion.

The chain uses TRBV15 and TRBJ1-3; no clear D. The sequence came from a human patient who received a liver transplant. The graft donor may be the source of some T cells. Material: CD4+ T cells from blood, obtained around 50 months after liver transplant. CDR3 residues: CATSRDFPPANTIYF. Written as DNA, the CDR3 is TGTGCCACCAGCAGAGATTTTCCCCCGGCGAACACCATATATTTT.